The T cell receptor beta chain described here comes from a study of shared clonotypes between healthy human individuals. About the research overall: CD4 naive and CD4 memory each took three plates per donor, while CD8 naive took two and CD8 memory one.

V trimming: 11 bases; J trimming: 2 bases; junction bases outside the gene matches: 8. CDR1 MDHEN and CDR2 SYDVKM come from the germline V gene. The CDR3 runs 13 residues. TCRdb's table, derived via immunoSEQ multiplex PCR, lists solely in-frame clones and lacks some. The sample carries approximately 2.3 million clones, more than 85% recorded once. The receptor was isolated from a man between 18 and 35 years old in good health. Some clones in this sample may be carry-over from other donors' samples. The chain has TRBV28 and TRBJ2-5; 7 bases are shared with TRBD1. Input material: naive CD4+ T cells from PBMCs. The subset denotes: CD45RA+ positively selected. CDR3 sequence (DNA): TGTGCCGTCGATGGGACAGCACAAGAGACCCAGTACTTC. Translated, it gives CAVDGTAQETQYF.